This T cell receptor beta chain emerged from a study of human T cells and chemical hapten exposure. The germline CDR1 and CDR2 sequences are ENHRY and SYGVKD. V lost 2 bases and J lost 6, with 17 bases in between. The CDR3 is 16 amino acids. The time point here: healthy volunteer bleed at 2 weeks. Total RNA was isolated from whole blood that had not been fractionated. The library tagged each cDNA molecule with unique molecular identifiers. TCRdb ran MiXCR on the RACE reads and lists one entry per CDR3 protein. This sample has roughly 130,000 distinct CDR3 sequences; approximately 9.5% occur once, and the top ten carry about 1.8%. In this sample, this clonotype turned up many times.

The source of this sequence is a male donor in good health. Some clones in this sample may be carry-over from other donors' samples. Sequenced input: whole blood. The chain carries TRBV10-3 and TRBJ2-1; a weak D match, TRBD2 (5 bases). The CDR3 nucleotides read TGTGCCATCAGTGAGCCGTGGGAGCGCGACTCCAATGAGCAGTTCTTC. This translates into CAISEPWERDSNEQFF.